What follows are 10 T cell receptor beta chains derived from one specimen sequenced in a study of regulatory T cells in long-lasting Graves disease. Both iRepertoire HTBI primers and Arm-PCR of CDR3 regions were used to build the TCR beta libraries. TCRdb reprocessed the multiplex PCR reads via MiXCR and lists one record per CDR3 protein. The sample yields fewer than 650,000 distinct CDR3 sequences, approximately 15% seen once. Time point reported: newly diagnosed GD, antithyroid drugs for less than 3 months. PBMC RNA served as the TCR library source. The same data also went into a second study, on T cells in Graves' hyperthyroidism and ophthalmopathy.

The material was peripheral blood mononuclear cells (PBMCs), obtained at new diagnosis, from a patient treated with antithyroid drugs. These receptors all stem from a woman in her thirties with Graves disease.

This clonotype was detected ten times or more. The chain links TRBV2 to TRBJ1-1; D is unclear. This CDR3 spans 11 amino acids. The germline V gene has CDR1 SNHLY and CDR2 FYNNEI. Trimming cost V 7 bases and J 11 bases, with 14 bases left between them. The CDR3 is CASKLKGLAFF. CDR3 DNA: TGTGCCAGCAAATTAAAGGGTTTGGCTTTCTTT.

This clonotype was found a few times. The gene calls are TRBV14 and TRBJ2-5; 8 bases are shared with TRBD1. J lost 0 bases, V lost 3 bases, and 9 bases had no gene match. The CDR3 is 17 amino acids. Germline CDR1 is SGHDN and CDR2 is FVKESK. DNA of the CDR3: TGTGCCAGCAGCCATATCGGACAGGGCGGGTACCAAGAGACCCAGTACTTC. Protein sequence: CASSHIGQGGYQETQYF.

This clonotype was recorded a few times. This chain connects TRBV10-2 to TRBJ2-3; TRBD2 aligns across 12 bases. This CDR3 region has 17 residues. Germline lookup yields CDR1 WSHSY and CDR2 SAAADI. With V trimmed by 4 bases and J by 1 base, 6 bases remained unmatched. In nucleotides, the CDR3 is TGCGCCAGCAGTGGGGGACTAGCGGGCTGGCGCACAGATACGCAGTATTTT. It specifies CASSGGLAGWRTDTQYF.

This clonotype has at least ten counts. The gene calls are TRBV24-1 and TRBJ1-1, with D possibly being TRBD1 (6 bases). The CDR3 spans 11 residues. Germline lookup yields CDR1 KGHDR and CDR2 SFDVKD. The germline V and J ends were trimmed by 7 bases and 7 bases, with 9 bases remaining between them. The CDR3 nucleotides are TGTGCCACCAGCTCAGGGGTTGAAGCTTTCTTT. Translation gives CATSSGVEAFF.

This clonotype has at least ten counts. The chain carries TRBV7-2 and TRBJ1-1; D perhaps matches TRBD1 (6 bases). V was pared by 1 base and J by 1 base, with 10 bases between. Looked up from germline, CDR1 is SGHTA and CDR2 is FQGNSA. CDR3 length: 15 amino acids. The CDR3 here is CASSLVGQPNTEAFF. The CDR3 nucleotides read TGTGCCAGCAGCTTAGTAGGACAGCCGAACACTGAAGCTTTCTTT.

This clonotype was recorded at least ten times. This CDR3 reads CASSGSGDTQYF. The CDR3 nucleotides are TGTGCCAGCAGTGGCTCCGGGGATACGCAGTATTTT. The chain carries TRBV2 and TRBJ2-3; D not certain. V lost 4 bases to trimming and J lost 6 bases, with 8 bases between them. Germline-derived CDR1 and CDR2 are SNHLY and FYNNEI. This CDR3 is built from 12 residues.

About this clonotype itself: Possible read error: a much larger clone is one base away. V and J are TRBV12-3 or TRBV12-4 and TRBJ1-2; D perhaps matches TRBD1 (6 bases). This CDR3 has 17 residues. V lost 2 bases, J lost 1 base, and 17 bases lay in between. The CDR3 DNA reads as TGTGCCAGCAGTTTAAGGCAGGGGAGCCTCTTTAACTATGGCTACACCTTC. It specifies CASSLRQGSLFNYGYTF.

This clonotype showed up many times. V usage is TRBV2 and J usage is TRBJ2-2, with no clear D. The CDR3 length is 15 residues. CDR1 SNHLY and CDR2 FYNNEI come from the germline V gene. V lost 6 bases, J lost 4 bases, and 15 bases lay in between. The DNA of the CDR3 is TGTGCCAGCAGCAGACTTGATGTCAGCACCGGGGAGCTGTTTTTT. The encoded protein is CASSRLDVSTGELFF. Using reference TRBV2 and TRBJ2-2 for the parts outside the CDR3, the full variable domain is EPEVTQTPSHQVTQMGQEVILRCVPISNHLYFYWYRQILGQKVEFLVSFYNNEISEKSEIFDDQFSVERPDGSNFTLKIRSTKLEDSAMYFCASSRLDVSTGELFFGEGSRLTVL.

This clonotype has more than one count but fewer than ten. The chain joins TRBV5-6 to TRBJ2-5, with D tentatively TRBD1 (5 bases). CDR3 length: 12 amino acids. Trimming stripped 3 bases from V and 3 bases from J, with 6 bases between. From germline, CDR1 is SGHDT and CDR2 YYEEEE. The CDR3 DNA follows: TGTGCCAGCAGCTCGACAGAAGAGACCCAGTACTTC. Encoded protein: CASSSTEETQYF.

Ten or more counts support this clonotype. The V call is TRBV5-1, the J call TRBJ2-1; 12 bases agree with TRBD2. In germline, CDR1 is SGHRS, CDR2 YFSETQ. The trim removed 3 bases at V and 4 bases at J, leaving 11 bases unmatched. CDR3 length equals 18 residues. The CDR3 sequence is CASSSNLAGGPNYNEQFF. The CDR3 region has the DNA TGCGCCAGCAGCTCTAACCTAGCGGGAGGGCCGAATTACAATGAGCAGTTCTTC.